The 10 T cell receptor beta chains below come from one sample, sequenced in a study of cytomegalovirus exposure and HLA in healthy donors (dated by TCRdb to about 2017). The library was produced with the immunoSEQ multiplex PCR assay. TCRdb retrieved this table from immuneACCESS and kept in-frame rearrangements only. Not all clones are present; in checked studies, unresolved V genes account for under half, and no reason is known for the remainder. This sample is represented by 75,000 to 90,000 clones; about 96% of them were singletons. The biggest ten clones account for roughly 1.6% of the sample. The sample taken for sequencing was PBMCs. The receptors derive from a man younger than 35 in good health and CMV-seropositive.

This rearrangement joins TRBV7-3 to TRBJ1-1, with D possibly TRBD1 on 5 matching bases. The V and J ends lost 4 bases and 1 base respectively, with 7 bases between them. CDR3 size: 13 residues. The V gene's germline CDR1 is SGHTA and CDR2 FQGTGA. CDR3 nucleotide sequence: TGTGCCAGCAGCTCACAGGAGAACACTGAAGCTTTCTTT. It encodes CASSSQENTEAFF. The full variable domain, with the rest looked up from reference TRBV7-3 and TRBJ1-1, is GAGVSQTPSNKVTEKGKYVELRCDPISGHTALYWYRQSLGQGPEFLIYFQGTGAADDSGLPNDRFFAVRPEGSVSTLKIQRTERGDSAVYLCASSSQENTEAFFGQGTRLTVV.

The chain links TRBV7-2 to TRBJ2-1, with TRBD2 matching over 11 bases. The trim removed 7 bases at V and 9 bases at J, leaving 11 bases unmatched. Germline loops: CDR1 SGHTA, CDR2 FQGNSA. The CDR3 consists of 15 residues. CDR3 sequence (DNA): TGTGCCAGCACCGCCGTTGTAGCGGGAGGGTCTGAGCAGTTCTTC. Residues: CASTAVVAGGSEQFF. Filled out from reference TRBV7-2 and TRBJ2-1, the complete variable domain reads GAGVSQSPSNKVTEKGKDVELRCDPISGHTALYWYRQSLGQGLEFLIYFQGNSAPDKSGLPSDRFSAERTGGSVSTLTIQRTQQEDSAVYLCASTAVVAGGSEQFFGPGTRLTVL.

V is TRBV5-1 and J is TRBJ1-1; D gene ambiguous. The ends were cut back, 4 bases at V and 2 bases at J, with 18 bases in the middle. The CDR3 has 16 residues. The germline V gene has CDR1 SGHRS and CDR2 YFSETQ. The CDR3 reads CASSRGGSGSNTEAFF. As DNA, the CDR3 is TGCGCCAGCAGCCGAGGAGGGAGCGGCAGTAACACTGAAGCTTTCTTT.

The chain carries TRBV19 and TRBJ2-7, with 8 bases matching TRBD2. This CDR3 is 14 amino acids long. The germline V gene has CDR1 LNHDA and CDR2 SQIVND (reference sequence). The J segment lost 4 bases and the V segment lost 3 bases, leaving 5 bases of the junction unmatched. CDR3 sequence reads: CASSIRTSSYEQYF. CDR3 sequence (DNA): TGTGCCAGTAGTATTAGGACTAGCAGTTACGAGCAGTACTTC.

V usage is TRBV5-1 and J usage is TRBJ1-4; 8 nucleotides match TRBD1. The CDR3 length is 14 residues. Germline loops: CDR1 SGHRS, CDR2 YFSETQ. V shed 4 bases, J shed 7 bases, and the junction held 6 bases outside the gene matches. The CDR3 is CASSKGQVFEKLFF. CDR3 in DNA: TGCGCCAGCAGCAAGGGACAGGTGTTTGAAAAACTGTTTTTT.

The table lists this clone with a count of one. The CDR3 protein is CAWSRRLAGSTDTQYF. The CDR3 DNA follows: TGTGCCTGGAGTCGGCGACTAGCTGGGAGCACAGATACGCAGTATTTT. J is TRBJ2-3 and V is TRBV30, with TRBD2 matching over 7 bases. The J segment lost 0 bases and the V segment lost 2 bases, leaving 8 bases of the junction unmatched. Germline CDR1 is GTSNPN and CDR2 is SVGIG (reference sequence). This CDR3 is built from 16 residues.

The chain recombines TRBV18 with TRBJ1-3; D gene uncertain. V lost 3 bases, J lost 0 bases, and 9 bases lay in between. The CDR3 consists of 15 residues. Germline V CDR1 and CDR2: KGHSH, LQKENI. CDR3 DNA sequence: TGTGCCAGCTCACCGCGGGCGGACTCTGGAAACACCATATATTTT. Translating it yields CASSPRADSGNTIYF.

The V and J genes are TRBV5-5 and TRBJ1-5, with 8 bases matching TRBD1. Germline V gives CDR1 SGHKS, CDR2 YYEKEE (reference sequence). V was clipped by 4 bases and J by 5 bases; unmatched bases: 5. The CDR3 loop spans 14 amino acids. The CDR3 loop is CASSRGQGDQPQHF. The CDR3 DNA sequence: TGTGCCAGCAGCCGAGGACAGGGAGATCAGCCCCAGCATTTT. Full variable domain (outside the CDR3, taken from reference TRBV5-5 and TRBJ1-5): DAGVTQSPTHLIKTRGQQVTLRCSPISGHKSVSWYQQVLGQGPQFIFQYYEKEERGRGNFPDRFSARQFPNYSSELNVNALLLGDSALYLCASSRGQGDQPQHFGDGTRLSIL.

This rearrangement joins TRBV2 to TRBJ1-4; TRBD1 is a possible D gene (5 bases). The germline V gene encodes CDR1 SNHLY and CDR2 FYNNEI. V gave up 8 bases and J gave up 5 bases, with 15 bases separating them. The CDR3 is 14 residues long. The CDR3 region is CASLMAGWNEKLFF. CDR3 nucleotides: TGTGCCAGCCTAATGGCAGGGTGGAATGAAAAACTGTTTTTT.

This sequence joins TRBV28 and TRBJ1-2; unclear D gene. CDR1 is MDHEN, CDR2 SYDVKM, per germline. The CDR3 consists of 14 residues. Trimming left V 5 bases short and J 6 bases short, with 16 bases between. DNA for the CDR3: TGTGCCAGCAGTCAAACCGGGGTCAGCAATGGCTACACCTTC. Translating gives CASSQTGVSNGYTF.